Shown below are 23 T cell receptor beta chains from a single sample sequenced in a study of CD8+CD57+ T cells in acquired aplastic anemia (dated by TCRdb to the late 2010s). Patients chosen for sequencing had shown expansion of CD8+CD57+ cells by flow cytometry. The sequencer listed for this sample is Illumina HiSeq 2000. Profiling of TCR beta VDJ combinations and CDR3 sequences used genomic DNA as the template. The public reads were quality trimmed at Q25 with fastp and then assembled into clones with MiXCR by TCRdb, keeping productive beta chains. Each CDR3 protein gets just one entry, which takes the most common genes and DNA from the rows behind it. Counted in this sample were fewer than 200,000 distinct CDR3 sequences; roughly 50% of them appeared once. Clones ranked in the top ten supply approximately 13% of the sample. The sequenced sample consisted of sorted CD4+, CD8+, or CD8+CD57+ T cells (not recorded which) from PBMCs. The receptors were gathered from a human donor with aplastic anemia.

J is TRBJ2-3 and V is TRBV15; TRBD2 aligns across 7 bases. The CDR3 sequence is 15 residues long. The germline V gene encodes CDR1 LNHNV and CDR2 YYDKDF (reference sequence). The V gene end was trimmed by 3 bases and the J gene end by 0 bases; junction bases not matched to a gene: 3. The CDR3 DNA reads TGTGCCACCAGCAGGAGCGGGGTTAGCACAGATACGCAGTATTTT. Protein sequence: CATSRSGVSTDTQYF.

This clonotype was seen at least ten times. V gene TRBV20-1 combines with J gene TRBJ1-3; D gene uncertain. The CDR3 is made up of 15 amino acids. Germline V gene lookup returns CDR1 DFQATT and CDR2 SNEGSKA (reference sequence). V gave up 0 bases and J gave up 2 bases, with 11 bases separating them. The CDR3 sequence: CSARDTIAPGNTIYF. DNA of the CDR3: TGCAGTGCTAGAGATACCATCGCCCCTGGAAACACCATATATTTT.

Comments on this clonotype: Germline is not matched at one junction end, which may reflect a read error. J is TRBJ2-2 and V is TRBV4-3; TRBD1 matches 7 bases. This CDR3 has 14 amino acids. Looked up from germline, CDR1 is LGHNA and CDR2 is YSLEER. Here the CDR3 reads CAGSQDRAPGELFF. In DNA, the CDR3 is TGCGCCGGCAGCCAAGACAGGGCTCCCGGGGAGCTGTTTTTT.

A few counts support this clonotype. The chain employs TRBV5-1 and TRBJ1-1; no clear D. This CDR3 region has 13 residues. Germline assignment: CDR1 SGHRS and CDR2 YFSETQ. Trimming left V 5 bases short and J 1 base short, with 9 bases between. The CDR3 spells CASRRLQNTEAFF. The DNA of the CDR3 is TGCGCCAGCAGACGACTTCAGAACACTGAAGCTTTCTTT.

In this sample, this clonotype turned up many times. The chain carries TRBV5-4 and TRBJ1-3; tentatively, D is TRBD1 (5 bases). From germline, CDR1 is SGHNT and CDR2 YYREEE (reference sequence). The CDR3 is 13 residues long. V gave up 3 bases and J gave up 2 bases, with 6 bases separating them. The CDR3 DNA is TGTGCCAGCAGCTGGGGGACTGGAAACACCATATATTTT. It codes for CASSWGTGNTIYF.

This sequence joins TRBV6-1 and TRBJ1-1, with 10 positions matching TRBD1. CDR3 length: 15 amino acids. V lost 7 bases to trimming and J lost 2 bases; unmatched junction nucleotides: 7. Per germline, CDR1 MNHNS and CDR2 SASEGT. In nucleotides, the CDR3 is TGTGCCAGCATCAGACAGGGGGCCCGAAACACTGAAGCTTTCTTT. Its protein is CASIRQGARNTEAFF.

CDR3 sequence: CAWSPGHPRDTIYF. CDR3 bases: TGTGCCTGGAGCCCGGGACACCCGAGGGACACCATATATTTT. This sequence joins TRBV30 and TRBJ1-3; weak D call: TRBD1 (6 bases). Germline V CDR1 and CDR2: GTSNPN, SVGIG (reference sequence). CDR3 length: 14 amino acids. V was pared by 3 bases and J by 8 bases, with 17 bases between.

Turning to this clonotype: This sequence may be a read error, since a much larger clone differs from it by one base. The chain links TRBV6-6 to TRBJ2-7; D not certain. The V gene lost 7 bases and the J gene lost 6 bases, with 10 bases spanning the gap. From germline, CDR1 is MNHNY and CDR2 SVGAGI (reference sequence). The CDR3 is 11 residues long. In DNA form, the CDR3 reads TGTGCCAGCACCGACGGATCCGAGCAGTACTTC. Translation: CASTDGSEQYF.

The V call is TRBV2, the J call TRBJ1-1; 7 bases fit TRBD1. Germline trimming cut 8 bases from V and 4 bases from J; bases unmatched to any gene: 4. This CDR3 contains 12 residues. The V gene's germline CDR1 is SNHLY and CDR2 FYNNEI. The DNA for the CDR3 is TGTGCCAGCCAGAACAGGGGCACTGAAGCTTTCTTT. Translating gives CASQNRGTEAFF.

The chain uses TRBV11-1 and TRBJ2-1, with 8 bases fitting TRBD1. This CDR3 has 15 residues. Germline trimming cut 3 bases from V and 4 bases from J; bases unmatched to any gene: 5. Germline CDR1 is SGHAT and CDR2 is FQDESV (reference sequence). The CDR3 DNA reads TGTGCCAGCAGCTTTGGGCAGGGGGCGTACAATGAGCAGTTCTTC. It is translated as CASSFGQGAYNEQFF.

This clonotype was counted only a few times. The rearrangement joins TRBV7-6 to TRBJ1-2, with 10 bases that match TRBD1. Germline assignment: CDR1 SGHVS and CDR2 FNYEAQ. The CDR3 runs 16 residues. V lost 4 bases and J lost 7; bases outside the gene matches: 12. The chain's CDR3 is CASSSGAGTGDGGYTF. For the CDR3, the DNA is TGTGCCAGCAGCTCCGGCGCCGGGACAGGGGATGGTGGCTACACCTTC.

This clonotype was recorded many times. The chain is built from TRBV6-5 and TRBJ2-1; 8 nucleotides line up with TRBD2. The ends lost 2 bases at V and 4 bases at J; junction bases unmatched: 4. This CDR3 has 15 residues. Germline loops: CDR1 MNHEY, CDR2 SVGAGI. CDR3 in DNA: TGTGCCAGCAGTTACGCCGGGGGGGAATACAATGAGCAGTTCTTC. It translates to CASSYAGGEYNEQFF.

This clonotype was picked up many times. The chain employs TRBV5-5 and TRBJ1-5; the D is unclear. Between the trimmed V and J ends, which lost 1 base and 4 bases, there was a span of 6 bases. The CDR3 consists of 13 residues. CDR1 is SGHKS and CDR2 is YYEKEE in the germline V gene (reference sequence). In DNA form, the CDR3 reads TGTGCCAGCAGCTTGTTGGTGAATCAGCCCCAGCATTTT. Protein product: CASSLLVNQPQHF.

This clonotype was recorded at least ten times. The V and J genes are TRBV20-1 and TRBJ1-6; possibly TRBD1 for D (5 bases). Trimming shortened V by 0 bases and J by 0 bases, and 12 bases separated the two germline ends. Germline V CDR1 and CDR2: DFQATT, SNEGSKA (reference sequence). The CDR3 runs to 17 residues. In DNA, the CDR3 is TGCAGTGCTAGAGACGGACACCCGAGCTCCTATAATTCACCCCTCCACTTT. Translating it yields CSARDGHPSSYNSPLHF.

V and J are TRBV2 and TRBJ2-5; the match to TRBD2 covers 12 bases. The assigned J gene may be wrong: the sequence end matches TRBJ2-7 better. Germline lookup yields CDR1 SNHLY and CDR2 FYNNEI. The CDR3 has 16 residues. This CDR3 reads CASRLAGGIGPYEQYF. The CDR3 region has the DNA TGTGCCAGCAGACTAGCGGGGGGAATAGGACCCTACGAGCAGTACTTC.

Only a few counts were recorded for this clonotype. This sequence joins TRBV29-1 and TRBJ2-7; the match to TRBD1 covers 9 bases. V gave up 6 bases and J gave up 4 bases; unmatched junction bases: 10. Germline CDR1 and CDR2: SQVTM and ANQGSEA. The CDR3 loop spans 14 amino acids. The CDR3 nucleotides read TGCAGCGTCGACCCGGGACAGGGCCAATACGAGCAGTACTTC. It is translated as CSVDPGQGQYEQYF.

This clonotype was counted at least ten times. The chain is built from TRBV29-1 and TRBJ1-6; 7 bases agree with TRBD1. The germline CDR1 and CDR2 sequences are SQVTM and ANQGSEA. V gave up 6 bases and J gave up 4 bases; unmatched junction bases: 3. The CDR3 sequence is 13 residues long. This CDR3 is CSVGQTYNSPLHF. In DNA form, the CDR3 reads TGCAGCGTGGGACAGACTTATAATTCACCCCTCCACTTT.

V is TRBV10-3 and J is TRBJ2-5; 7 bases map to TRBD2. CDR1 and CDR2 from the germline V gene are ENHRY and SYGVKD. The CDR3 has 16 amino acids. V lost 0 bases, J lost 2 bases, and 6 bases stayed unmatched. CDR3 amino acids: CAISESELAGQETQYF. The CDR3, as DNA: TGTGCCATCAGTGAGTCGGAGTTAGCGGGTCAAGAGACCCAGTACTTC.

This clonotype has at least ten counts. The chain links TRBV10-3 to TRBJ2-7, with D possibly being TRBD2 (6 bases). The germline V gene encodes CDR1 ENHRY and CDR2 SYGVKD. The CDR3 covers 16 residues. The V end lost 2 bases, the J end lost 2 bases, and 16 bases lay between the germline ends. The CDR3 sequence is CAISEGGTRGPYEQYF. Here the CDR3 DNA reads TGTGCCATCAGTGAGGGTGGGACTCGGGGACCCTACGAGCAGTACTTC.

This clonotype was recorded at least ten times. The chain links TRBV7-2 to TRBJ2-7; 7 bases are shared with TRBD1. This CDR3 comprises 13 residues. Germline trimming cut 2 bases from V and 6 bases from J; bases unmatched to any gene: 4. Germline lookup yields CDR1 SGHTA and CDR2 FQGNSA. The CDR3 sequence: CASSLRDSREQYF. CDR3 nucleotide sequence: TGTGCCAGCAGCTTAAGGGACAGTCGCGAGCAGTACTTC.

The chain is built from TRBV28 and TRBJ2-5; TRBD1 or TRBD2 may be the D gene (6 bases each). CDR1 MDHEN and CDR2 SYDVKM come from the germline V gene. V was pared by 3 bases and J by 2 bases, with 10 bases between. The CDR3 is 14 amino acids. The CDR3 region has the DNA TGTGCCAGCAGTTTTGGAGGGGGGCAAGAGACCCAGTACTTC. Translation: CASSFGGGQETQYF. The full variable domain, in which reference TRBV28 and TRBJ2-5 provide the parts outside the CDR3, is DVKVTQSSRYLVKRTGEKVFLECVQDMDHENMFWYRQDPGLGLRLIYFSYDVKMKEKGDIPEGYSVSREKKERFSLILESASTNQTSMYLCASSFGGGQETQYFGPGTRLLVL.

The CDR3 DNA sequence: TGTGCCAGCAGCTTAGGTATCTCTAGCACAGATACGCAGTATTTT. This translates into CASSLGISSTDTQYF. V gene TRBV7-3 combines with J gene TRBJ2-3; the D is unclear. Between the trimmed V and J ends, which lost 2 bases and 0 bases, there was a span of 9 bases. CDR1 and CDR2 (germline): SGHTA, FQGTGA. There are 15 residues in the CDR3. Complete variable domain (other parts from reference TRBV7-3 and TRBJ2-3): GAGVSQTPSNKVTEKGKYVELRCDPISGHTALYWYRQSLGQGPEFLIYFQGTGAADDSGLPNDRFFAVRPEGSVSTLKIQRTERGDSAVYLCASSLGISSTDTQYFGPGTRLTVL.

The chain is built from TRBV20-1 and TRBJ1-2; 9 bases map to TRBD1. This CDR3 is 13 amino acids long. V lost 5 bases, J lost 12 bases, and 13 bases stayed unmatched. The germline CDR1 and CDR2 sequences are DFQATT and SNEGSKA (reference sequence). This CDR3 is CSAAHRDRAGNTF. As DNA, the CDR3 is TGCAGTGCTGCACACCGGGACAGGGCTGGAAACACCTTC.